This note documents a single T cell receptor (beta chain) sequence. Its antigen is unknown. TCRdb's table, derived via immunoSEQ multiplex PCR, lists solely in-frame clones and lacks some. This sample yields about 12,000 clones, of which 88% are seen a single time; 0.8% to 1% belongs to the top ten. The time point: cycle 4 day 1 (C4D1), after six to seven weeks of nivolumab. Relapse was seen in all patients after autologous stem cell transplantation, and brentuximab vedotin exposure was variable. Thawed PBMCs underwent magnetic negative selection to yield purified CD4+ T cells. The CDR3 is 14 residues long. CDR1 and CDR2 from the germline V gene are SGHTA and FQGNSA. V lost 2 bases, J lost 5 bases, and 12 bases lay in between. The sample is drawn from a study of PD-1 blockade in classical Hodgkin lymphoma. Findings and caveats of the study: CD4+ TCR diversity, unlike CD8+, rose significantly by C4D1. Although disease activity or prior therapy may be involved, causes of the repertoire differences remain undefined. Reported findings placed baseline TCR diversity lower in newly diagnosed patients (compared with healthy donors). Prior to therapy, complete responders displayed diversity much like that of newly diagnosed patients.

This TCR came from a human donor with classical Hodgkin lymphoma. The sample consisted of CD4+ T cells from blood, taken before the fourth cycle of nivolumab. V and J are TRBV7-2 and TRBJ1-1; weak D call: TRBD1 (6 bases). CDR3 nucleotides: TGTGCCAGCAGCTTAATCAGGGGCTGGACTGAAGCTTTCTTT. Its translation is CASSLIRGWTEAFF.